Sequencing of this T cell receptor (beta chain) was carried out in a study of post-analysis software for immune sequencing data. The study, taken as a whole, reports: In patients, four to six TRBV segments were more frequent than in controls, with TRBV5-6, TRBV5-1 and TRBV20-1 among them.

Unique molecular identifiers were present in the TCR beta cDNA libraries. TCRdb re-called the PCR reads through MiXCR, storing one row per CDR3 protein. The sample records roughly 410,000 distinct CDR3 sequences, around 33% being singletons. This clonotype was counted at least ten times. Its antigen is currently unknown. The junction had 14 bases not matched to a gene; V was cut back by 4 bases and J by 7 bases. CDR1 is SGDLS, CDR2 YYNGEE, per germline. This CDR3 region has 17 residues. The TCR comes from a girl aged 10 to 17 with multiple sclerosis. Material: blood. The V gene is TRBV9, the J gene TRBJ2-1; the match to TRBD2 covers 10 bases. The CDR3 is CASSPGLAGEFWNEQFF. DNA of the CDR3: TGTGCCAGCAGCCCAGGGCTAGCGGGGGAGTTCTGGAATGAGCAGTTCTTC. Using reference TRBV9 and TRBJ2-1 for the parts outside the CDR3, the full variable domain is DSGVTQTPKHLITATGQRVTLRCSPRSGDLSVYWYQQSLDQGLQFLIQYYNGEERAKGNILERFSAQQFPDLHSELNLSSLELGDSALYFCASSPGLAGEFWNEQFFGPGTRLTVL.